The 6 T cell receptor beta chains reported below all come from one sample, sequenced in a study of OX40 agonist ivuxolimab in advanced cancers. Method: immunoSEQ multiplex PCR; TCRdb's copy keeps in-frame clones and lacks some. This sample has 60,000 to 90,000 clones; about 87% occur once, and the top ten carry about 1%. The sample in question was CD4+ or CD8+ T cells sorted from blood, obtained in a trial of the OX40 agonist ivuxolimab. The origin of the receptors is an adult with an advanced solid tumor such as melanoma, head and neck, liver or kidney cancer.

The rearrangement uses TRBV5-1 and TRBJ2-3; a weak D match, TRBD2 (6 bases). Trimming cost V 4 bases and J 4 bases, with 16 bases left between them. This CDR3 comprises 15 residues. Germline V lookup: CDR1 SGHRS, CDR2 YFSETQ. The CDR3 is CASSVAGKTADTQYF. The DNA of the CDR3 is TGCGCCAGCAGCGTCGCGGGAAAGACCGCAGATACGCAGTATTTT.

The rearrangement uses TRBV18 and TRBJ2-1; 14 nucleotides match TRBD2. Germline V gene sequence: CDR1 KGHSH, CDR2 LQKENI. The CDR3 loop spans 15 amino acids. The junction had 3 bases not matched to a gene; V was cut back by 6 bases and J by 5 bases. CDR3 nucleotide sequence: TGTGCCAGCTCCGTGGGACTAGCGGGAGACAATGAGCAGTTCTTC. Encoded protein: CASSVGLAGDNEQFF.

This chain links TRBV5-1 with TRBJ1-3, with a tentative D call TRBD1 (6 bases). The V and J ends lost 2 bases and 1 base respectively, with 7 bases between them. The CDR3 has 14 amino acids. Germline V gives CDR1 SGHRS, CDR2 YFSETQ. CDR3 region: CASSFTGSGNTIYF. The CDR3 nucleotides are TGCGCCAGCAGCTTTACAGGGTCTGGAAACACCATATATTTT.

V and J are TRBV27 and TRBJ1-2; tentatively, D is TRBD1 (6 bases). The ends were cut back, 2 bases at V and 3 bases at J, with 10 bases in the middle. From germline, CDR1 is MNHEY and CDR2 SMNVEV (reference sequence). The CDR3 length is 14 residues. The CDR3 region is CASSLRGGHYGYTF. In nucleotides, the CDR3 is TGTGCCAGCAGTTTAAGGGGGGGCCACTATGGCTACACCTTC.

The rearrangement uses TRBV5-6 and TRBJ2-3, with unresolved D. Trimming removed 0 bases from V and 2 bases from J, with 10 bases in between. This CDR3 is 15 amino acids long. Germline-derived CDR1 and CDR2 are SGHDT and YYEEEE. In DNA, the CDR3 is TGTGCCAGCAGCTTGGGCCCCACAATCACAGATACGCAGTATTTT. Its translation is CASSLGPTITDTQYF.

The genes are TRBV4-2 and TRBJ1-4, with TRBD1 identical over 8 bases. The V gene's germline CDR1 is LGHNA and CDR2 YNFKEQ. V gave up 0 bases and J gave up 7 bases; unmatched junction bases: 16. CDR3 size: 19 residues. The DNA of the CDR3 is TGTGCCAGCAGCCAAGATTGGGGACAGGACACCGTCGGGTCTGAAAAACTGTTTTTT. Its translation is CASSQDWGQDTVGSEKLFF.